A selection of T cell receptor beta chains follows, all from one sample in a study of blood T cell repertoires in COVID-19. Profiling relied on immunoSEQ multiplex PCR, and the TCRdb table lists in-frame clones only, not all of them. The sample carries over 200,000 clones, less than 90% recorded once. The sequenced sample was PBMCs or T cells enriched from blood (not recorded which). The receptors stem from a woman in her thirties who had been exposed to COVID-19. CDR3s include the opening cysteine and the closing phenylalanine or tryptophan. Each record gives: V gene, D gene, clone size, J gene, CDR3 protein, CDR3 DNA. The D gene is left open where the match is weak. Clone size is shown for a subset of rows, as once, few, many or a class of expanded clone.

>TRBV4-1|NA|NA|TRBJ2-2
CASSQATGLNTGELFF
TGCGCCAGCAGCCAAGCGACAGGTCTGAACACCGGGGAGCTGTTTTTT
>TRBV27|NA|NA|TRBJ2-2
CASKRGTGELFF
TGTGCCAGCAAAAGGGGCACCGGGGAGCTGTTTTTT
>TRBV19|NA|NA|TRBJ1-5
CASSIDGAQGAHQPQHF
TGTGCCAGTAGTATAGATGGAGCCCAAGGCGCTCATCAGCCCCAGCATTTT
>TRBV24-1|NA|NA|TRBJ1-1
CATSDPQSPNTEAFF
TGTGCCACCAGTGATCCACAGAGTCCGAACACTGAAGCTTTCTTT
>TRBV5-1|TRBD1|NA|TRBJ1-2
CASSASPEGAYGYTF
TGCGCCAGCAGCGCATCCCCGGAGGGGGCTTATGGCTACACCTTC
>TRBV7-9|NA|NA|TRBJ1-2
CASSLVPLTEDYGYTF
TGTGCCAGCAGCTTAGTCCCACTTACCGAAGACTATGGCTACACCTTC
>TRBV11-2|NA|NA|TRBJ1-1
CASSRRDGHTEAFF
TGTGCCAGCAGCAGGAGGGACGGTCACACTGAAGCTTTCTTT
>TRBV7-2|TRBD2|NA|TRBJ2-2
CASSSSGGASTGELFF
TGTGCCAGCAGCTCCTCCGGGGGGGCCAGCACCGGGGAGCTGTTTTTT
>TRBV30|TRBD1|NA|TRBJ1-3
CAWSGAGGLVSGNTIYF
TGTGCCTGGAGTGGGGCAGGGGGGCTCGTCTCTGGAAACACCATATATTTT
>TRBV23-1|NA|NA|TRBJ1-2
CASSPPVGGGLRTF
TGCGCCAGCAGTCCCCCGGTTGGGGGAGGACTTAGGACCTTC
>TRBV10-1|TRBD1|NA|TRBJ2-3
CASSTTGGQGSTDTQYF
TGCGCCAGCAGTACAACCGGGGGACAGGGAAGCACAGATACGCAGTATTTT
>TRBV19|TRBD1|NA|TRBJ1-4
CASNEWGQGREKLFF
TGTGCCAGTAACGAGTGGGGACAGGGCCGGGAAAAACTGTTTTTT
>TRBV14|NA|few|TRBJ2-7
CASSHQTAGRFDYEQYF
TGTGCCAGCAGCCACCAGACGGCGGGGAGATTCGACTACGAGCAGTACTTC
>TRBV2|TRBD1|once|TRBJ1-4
CASFQGDWEKLFF
TGTGCCAGCTTTCAGGGGGACTGGGAAAAACTGTTTTTT
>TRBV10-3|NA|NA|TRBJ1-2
CAISGWDTYSRGYTF
TGTGCCATCAGTGGTTGGGACACCTATAGTAGGGGCTACACCTTC
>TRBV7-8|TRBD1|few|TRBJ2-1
CATTPTGGRNNEQFF
TGTGCCACTACCCCTACAGGGGGGAGAAACAATGAGCAGTTCTTC
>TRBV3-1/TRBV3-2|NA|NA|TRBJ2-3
CASSQRVKGPTDTQYF
TGTGCCAGCAGCCAACGGGTAAAAGGCCCCACAGATACGCAGTATTTT
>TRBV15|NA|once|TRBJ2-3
CATSRGAGKGTQYF
TGTGCCACCAGCAGAGGGGCGGGGAAGGGTACGCAGTATTTT
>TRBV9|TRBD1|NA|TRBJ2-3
CASNDRGTDTDTQYF
TGTGCCAGCAACGACAGGGGCACCGACACAGATACGCAGTATTTT
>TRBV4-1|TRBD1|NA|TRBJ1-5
CASSQSRDRGLGPQHF
TGCGCCAGCAGCCAGTCCCGGGACAGGGGCCTAGGGCCCCAGCATTTT
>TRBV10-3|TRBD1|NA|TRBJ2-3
CAISTGTGGTDTQYF
TGTGCCATCAGCACCGGGACAGGGGGCACAGATACGCAGTATTTT
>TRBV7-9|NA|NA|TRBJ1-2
CASSLTKSGSSGGYTF
TGTGCCAGCAGCTTAACGAAGTCTGGGAGCTCGGGTGGCTACACCTTC
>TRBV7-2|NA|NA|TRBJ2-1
CASSLNRDTDVFF
TGTGCCAGCAGCTTAAACCGGGACACGGACGTGTTCTTC
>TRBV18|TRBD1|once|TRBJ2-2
CASSTVWGQPTSGELFF
TGTGCCAGCTCAACAGTCTGGGGACAGCCGACCAGCGGGGAGCTGTTTTTT
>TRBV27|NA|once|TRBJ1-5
CASGRVSEGNQPQHF
TGTGCCAGCGGCCGGGTCTCAGAGGGCAATCAGCCCCAGCATTTT
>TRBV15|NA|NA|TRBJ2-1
CATSLSNEQFF
TGTGCCACCAGCCTTAGCAATGAGCAGTTCTTC
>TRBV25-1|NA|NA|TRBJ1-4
CATGAQGTRGANEKLFF
TGTGCCACCGGAGCTCAGGGGACTAGGGGGGCTAATGAAAAACTGTTTTTT
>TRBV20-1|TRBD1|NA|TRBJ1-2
CSAISGGGYTF
TGCAGTGCGATCTCAGGGGGAGGCTACACCTTC
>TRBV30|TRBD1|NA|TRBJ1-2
CAWSPRGRDYGYTF
TGTGCCTGGAGTCCCAGGGGGAGAGATTATGGCTACACCTTC
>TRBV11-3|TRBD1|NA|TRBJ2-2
CASSTGQGNTGELFF
TGTGCCAGCAGCACGGGACAGGGTAACACCGGGGAGCTGTTTTTT
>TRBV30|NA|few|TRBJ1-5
CAWSIAVGGNQPQHF
TGTGCCTGGAGTATCGCGGTCGGGGGCAATCAGCCCCAGCATTTT
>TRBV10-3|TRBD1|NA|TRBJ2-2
CAISGSRDRVYTGELFF
TGTGCCATCAGCGGGTCCCGGGACAGGGTATACACCGGGGAGCTGTTTTTT
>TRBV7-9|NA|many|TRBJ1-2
CASSQQAGVGSYGYTF
TGTGCCAGCAGCCAACAGGCAGGGGTGGGGAGCTATGGCTACACCTTC
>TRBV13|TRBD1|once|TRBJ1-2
CASSFRDRTNYGYTF
TGTGCCAGCAGCTTCCGGGACAGAACTAACTATGGCTACACCTTC
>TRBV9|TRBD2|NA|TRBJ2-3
CASSVGAPSGDTQYF
TGTGCCAGCAGCGTAGGCGCGCCTAGCGGAGATACGCAGTATTTT
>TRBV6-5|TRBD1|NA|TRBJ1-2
CASSYPAGGSYGYTF
TGTGCCAGCAGTTACCCCGCAGGGGGCAGCTATGGCTACACCTTC
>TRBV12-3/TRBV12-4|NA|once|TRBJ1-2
CASSSNYYGYTF
TGTGCCAGCAGTTCTAACTACTATGGCTACACCTTC
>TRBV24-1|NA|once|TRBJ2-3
CATSPGGSTDTQYF
TGTGCCACCAGCCCAGGTGGGAGCACAGATACGCAGTATTTT
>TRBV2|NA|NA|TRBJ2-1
CASSEPDSYNEQFF
TGTGCCAGCAGTGAACCGGACAGCTACAATGAGCAGTTCTTC
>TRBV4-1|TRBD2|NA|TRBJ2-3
CASRLTTGTSHVSTDTQYF
TGCGCCAGCAGACTTACCACCGGGACTAGCCACGTGAGCACAGATACGCAGTATTTT
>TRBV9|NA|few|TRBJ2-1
CASSDGGEQFF
TGTGCCAGCAGCGATGGAGGGGAGCAGTTCTTC
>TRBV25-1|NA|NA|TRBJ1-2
CASSESDSANYGYTF
TGTGCCAGCAGTGAATCGGACAGTGCTAACTATGGCTACACCTTC
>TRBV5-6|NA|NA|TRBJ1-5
CASSPTVRYNQPQHF
TGTGCCAGCAGCCCAACCGTCAGGTACAATCAGCCCCAGCATTTT
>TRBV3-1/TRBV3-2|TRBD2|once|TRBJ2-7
CASSQVSRGGGQYF
TGTGCCAGCAGCCAAGTATCTCGGGGGGGCGGGCAGTACTTC
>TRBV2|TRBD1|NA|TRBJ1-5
CASSKGGQVGQPQHF
TGTGCCAGCAGTAAAGGCGGACAGGTCGGTCAGCCCCAGCATTTT
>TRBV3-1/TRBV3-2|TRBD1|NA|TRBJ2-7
CASSHQDREGSVQYF
TGTGCCAGCAGCCACCAGGACAGGGAAGGTTCCGTGCAGTACTTC
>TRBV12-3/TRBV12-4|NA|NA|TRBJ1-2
CASSLIGSYGYTF
TGTGCCAGCAGTTTAATAGGGAGCTATGGCTACACCTTC
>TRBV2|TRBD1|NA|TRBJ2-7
CASSEWAGGELEQYF
TGTGCCAGCAGTGAATGGGCAGGGGGCGAATTAGAGCAGTACTTC
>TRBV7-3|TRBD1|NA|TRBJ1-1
CASSSTGLGNTEAFF
TGTGCCAGCAGCTCGACAGGGTTGGGGAACACTGAAGCTTTCTTT
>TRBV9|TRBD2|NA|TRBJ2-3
CASSVVGSSGGLSDTQYF
TGTGCCAGCAGCGTAGTAGGTTCTAGCGGGGGCTTATCAGATACGCAGTATTTT